What follows are 31 T cell receptor beta chains derived from one specimen sequenced in a study of cytomegalovirus exposure and HLA in healthy donors. Here immunoSEQ multiplex PCR was the method, and the copy in TCRdb shows in-frame clones only, minus some. The table shows some 110,000 clones, with 88% occurring only once. Material for sequencing was PBMCs. These receptors came from a man younger than 35 in good health and CMV-seronegative.

The J gene is TRBJ1-2, the V gene TRBV7-6; 10 bases align to TRBD1. This CDR3 has 13 residues. V was clipped by 4 bases and J by 5 bases; unmatched bases: 1. CDR1 and CDR2 from the germline V gene are SGHVS and FNYEAQ. The CDR3 bases are TGTGCCAGCAGCTCGGGACAGGGGTATGGCTACACCTTC. It translates to CASSSGQGYGYTF.

The genes are TRBV4-2 and TRBJ2-2; a possible D gene is TRBD2 (6 bases). The CDR3 loop spans 16 amino acids. CDR1 LGHNA and CDR2 YNFKEQ come from the germline V gene. V was trimmed by 1 base and J by 1 base, leaving 10 bases between them. The DNA for the CDR3 is TGTGCCAGCAGCCAAGGCCTGCGGGGGAACACCGGGGAGCTGTTTTTT. It translates to CASSQGLRGNTGELFF.

This rearrangement joins TRBV6-6 to TRBJ1-2; a possible D gene is TRBD1 (5 bases). The CDR3 is 13 amino acids. Deletions cut 6 bases from V and 6 bases from J, with 14 bases between. The germline CDR1 and CDR2 sequences are MNHNY and SVGAGI (reference sequence). This chain's CDR3 is CASRPTGDHGYTF. In DNA form, the CDR3 reads TGTGCCAGCAGACCCACGGGGGATCATGGCTACACCTTC.

CDR3 sequence (DNA): TGTGCCAGCAGCCCTGATGGCCCCCTATACAGGGGACGGGAGCAGTTCTTC. Translating gives CASSPDGPLYRGREQFF. This chain joins TRBV7-6 and TRBJ2-1; 7 bases line up with TRBD1. Germline CDR1 is SGHVS and CDR2 is FNYEAQ. The CDR3 runs to 17 residues. With V trimmed by 5 bases and J by 10 bases, 20 bases remained unmatched.

The chain couples TRBV6-4 to TRBJ2-1; TRBD2 agrees at 7 bases. With 0 bases clipped from V and 8 bases from J, the junction kept 10 bases outside the gene matches. There are 16 residues in the CDR3. Germline values: CDR1 MRHNA, CDR2 SNTAGT. The CDR3 loop is CASSDSRLARLDEQFF. CDR3 nucleotide sequence: TGTGCCAGCAGTGACTCGAGACTAGCCCGACTGGATGAGCAGTTCTTC.

This clone was counted once. The chain is built from TRBV30 and TRBJ1-2, with D possibly matching TRBD1 (6 bases). Germline V lookup: CDR1 GTSNPN, CDR2 SVGIG (reference sequence). V was cut by 5 bases and J by 0 bases, with 16 bases left in between. The CDR3 extends over 15 amino acids. The CDR3 sequence is CAWEAQGISNYGYTF. CDR3 DNA: TGTGCCTGGGAAGCCCAGGGGATCTCTAACTATGGCTACACCTTC. Filled out from reference TRBV30 and TRBJ1-2, the complete variable domain reads SQTIHQWPATLVQPVGSPLSLECTVEGTSNPNLYWYRQAAGRGLQLLFYSVGIGQISSEVPQNLSASRPQDRQFILSSKKLLLSDSGFYLCAWEAQGISNYGYTFGSGTRLTVV.

This chain uses TRBV5-1 with TRBJ1-1; perhaps TRBD1 as D (5 bases). Per germline, CDR1 SGHRS and CDR2 YFSETQ. CDR3 size: 15 residues. V was trimmed by 0 bases and J by 2 bases, leaving 11 bases between them. CDR3 region: CASSLGGSPNTEAFF. The CDR3 DNA reads TGCGCCAGCAGCTTGGGGGGCAGCCCAAACACTGAAGCTTTCTTT.

The rearrangement uses TRBV12-5 and TRBJ2-1; possibly TRBD2 for D (6 bases). V lost 3 bases, J lost 7 bases, and 19 bases lay in between. Germline loops: CDR1 LGHNT, CDR2 FRNRAP. CDR3 length: 16 amino acids. The CDR3 is CASGFTLAGTSNEQFF. As DNA, the CDR3 is TGTGCTAGTGGTTTTACCTTGGCGGGAACGAGTAATGAGCAGTTCTTC. The full variable domain, its missing parts supplied by reference TRBV12-5 and TRBJ2-1, is DARVTQTPRHKVTEMGQEVTMRCQPILGHNTVFWYRQTMMQGLELLAYFRNRAPLDDSGMPKDRFSAEMPDATLATLKIQPSEPRDSAVYFCASGFTLAGTSNEQFFGPGTRLTVL.

In DNA, the CDR3 is TGTGCCAGCAGCTTAACTAGCGTAGGAAAGGTGGAGCAGTACTTC. Translated, it gives CASSLTSVGKVEQYF. This chain uses TRBV11-3 with TRBJ2-7; the match to TRBD2 covers 7 bases. This CDR3 region has 15 residues. In germline, CDR1 is SGHNT, CDR2 YENEEA. The trim removed 2 bases at V and 7 bases at J, leaving 11 bases unmatched. The full variable domain, in which reference TRBV11-3 and TRBJ2-7 provide the parts outside the CDR3, is EAGVVQSPRYKIIEKKQPVAFWCNPISGHNTLYWYLQNLGQGPELLIRYENEEAVDDSQLPKDRFSAERLKGVDSTLKIQPAELGDSAVYLCASSLTSVGKVEQYFGPGTRLTVT.

The chain has TRBV7-2 and TRBJ1-5; maybe TRBD1 (5 bases). The CDR3 runs 15 residues. Trimming removed 1 base at V and 7 bases at J, with 14 bases between. The V gene's germline CDR1 is SGHTA and CDR2 FQGNSA. The chain's CDR3 is CASSLGAGLGQPQHF. The CDR3 DNA is TGTGCCAGCAGCTTAGGCGCAGGGTTGGGGCAGCCCCAGCATTTT.

In the case of this clone: The sample has other DNA sequences that encode this CDR3 too. This rearrangement joins TRBV2 to TRBJ2-5; unclear D gene. This CDR3 comprises 12 residues. Germline V CDR1 and CDR2: SNHLY, FYNNEI. Trimming removed 2 bases from V and 5 bases from J, with 6 bases in between. CDR3 region: CASSELRETQYF. The CDR3 DNA reads as TGTGCCAGCAGTGAACTGCGGGAGACCCAGTACTTC.

The genes are TRBV6-4 and TRBJ2-2, with D possibly matching TRBD2 (6 bases). Trimming shortened V by 0 bases and J by 6 bases, and 14 bases separated the two germline ends. This CDR3 region has 16 residues. CDR1 and CDR2 from the germline V gene are MRHNA and SNTAGT. The CDR3 spells CASSDSSQEGSGELFF. The DNA for the CDR3 is TGTGCCAGCAGTGACTCGAGTCAGGAGGGATCCGGGGAGCTGTTTTTT.

The gene calls are TRBV5-1 and TRBJ2-2; tentatively, D is TRBD1 (6 bases). The CDR3 covers 16 residues. Trimming removed 0 bases at V and 5 bases at J, with 14 bases between. Germline V gene data show CDR1 as SGHRS and CDR2 as YFSETQ. The CDR3 DNA sequence: TGCGCCAGCAGCTTGGATGGGGGCGTGGGAACCGGGGAGCTGTTTTTT. Translated, it gives CASSLDGGVGTGELFF.

This clone has just a few counts. The rearrangement links TRBV28 to TRBJ2-7; 9 nucleotides line up with TRBD1. V dropped 6 bases and J dropped 7; count of bases not matched to a gene: 16. Germline lookup yields CDR1 MDHEN and CDR2 SYDVKM. This CDR3 is built from 16 residues. The CDR3 DNA sequence: TGTGCCAGCAGCTTCTGGGGACAGGGTAAGGATTTTGAGCAGTACTTC. The encoded protein is CASSFWGQGKDFEQYF.

V and J are TRBV7-2 and TRBJ2-1, with 11 positions matching TRBD2. The CDR3 is 16 amino acids. Germline lookup yields CDR1 SGHTA and CDR2 FQGNSA. The J segment lost 8 bases and the V segment lost 4 bases, leaving 10 bases of the junction unmatched. The CDR3 loop is CASSSHSGGEYDEQFF. The CDR3 nucleotides are TGTGCCAGCAGCTCCCATAGCGGGGGGGAGTACGATGAGCAGTTCTTC.

The V and J genes are TRBV6-6 and TRBJ2-7; TRBD2 agrees at 7 bases. There are 14 residues in the CDR3. V lost 2 bases to trimming and J lost 2 bases; unmatched junction nucleotides: 3. Looked up from germline, CDR1 is MNHNY and CDR2 is SVGAGI (reference sequence). The CDR3 region has the DNA TGTGCCAGCAGTTACGGGGGAGGGCCCTACGAGCAGTACTTC. Residues: CASSYGGGPYEQYF.

This clone has a handful of counts. The chain recombines TRBV5-1 with TRBJ1-6; tentatively, D is TRBD1 (6 bases). The V and J ends lost 4 bases and 8 bases respectively, with 16 bases between them. Looked up from germline, CDR1 is SGHRS and CDR2 is YFSETQ. This CDR3 comprises 15 residues. Written as DNA, the CDR3 is TGCGCCAGCAGCCAGGCGGGGGGGCCCTATTCACCCCTCCACTTT. Protein: CASSQAGGPYSPLHF.

This chain joins TRBV12-2 and TRBJ1-5. TRBV12-2 is marked as a pseudogene. The CDR3 is 15 amino acids. As DNA, the CDR3 is TGTGCAAGTCGCTTAGGATCCTATAGCAATCAGCCCCAGCATTTT. It encodes CASRLGSYSNQPQHF.

V gene TRBV28 combines with J gene TRBJ1-2, with 7 bases that match TRBD1. Trimming at V came to 6 bases and at J to 8 bases, leaving 12 bases not matched to a gene. Looked up from germline, CDR1 is MDHEN and CDR2 is SYDVKM. The CDR3 is 14 amino acids. The CDR3 region is CASRPTGDERGYTF. The DNA of the CDR3 is TGTGCCAGCAGACCAACAGGGGACGAAAGGGGCTACACCTTC.

This clone was picked up one time. The rearrangement links TRBV4-1 to TRBJ1-4; D may be TRBD1 (6 bases). The germline V gene encodes CDR1 MGHRA and CDR2 YSYEKL. This CDR3 is built from 14 residues. The V end lost 6 bases, the J end lost 4 bases, and 12 bases lay between the germline ends. The CDR3, as DNA: TGCGCCAGCAGGTGGACAGTTGATAATGAAAAACTGTTTTTT. This gives the protein CASRWTVDNEKLFF.

The V gene is TRBV4-1, the J gene TRBJ2-7; TRBD2 might be the D (6 bases). This CDR3 region has 17 residues. CDR1 is MGHRA, CDR2 YSYEKL, per germline. V lost 5 bases and J 1 base, leaving 21 bases between the germline ends. The CDR3 reads CASSKGTLGLGSYEQYF. The CDR3, as DNA: TGCGCCAGCAGCAAAGGCACGTTGGGACTCGGATCCTACGAGCAGTACTTC.

The table lists this clone with a few counts. The chain uses TRBV6-6 and TRBJ2-7, with D tentatively TRBD1 (5 bases). Germline CDR1 and CDR2: MNHNY and SVGAGI (reference sequence). Trimming took 0 bases from V and 2 from J, leaving 8 bases between them. This CDR3 is built from 14 residues. The CDR3 DNA sequence: TGTGCCAGCAGTTACTCGGAACAGGCCTACGAGCAGTACTTC. It yields the protein CASSYSEQAYEQYF.

This chain links TRBV28 with TRBJ1-6, with D unresolved. V lost 2 bases and J lost 2, with 10 bases in between. The germline V gene has CDR1 MDHEN and CDR2 SYDVKM. The CDR3 totals 16 residues. The CDR3 reads CASSLVSPPYNSPLHF. As DNA, the CDR3 is TGTGCCAGCAGTTTAGTGAGTCCCCCCTATAATTCACCCCTCCACTTT.

The rearrangement joins TRBV5-4 to TRBJ1-3; D unclear. The germline V and J ends were trimmed by 4 bases and 8 bases, with 13 bases remaining between them. Germline-derived CDR1 and CDR2 are SGHNT and YYREEE (reference sequence). This CDR3 is 13 amino acids long. The CDR3 DNA reads as TGTGCCAGCAGCCGGGGAGGGTGGGACACCATATATTTT. This encodes CASSRGGWDTIYF.

CDR3 sequence: CASSKGTGSSYEQYF. CDR3 in DNA: TGTGCCAGCAGTAAAGGGACAGGCAGCTCCTACGAGCAGTACTTC. This chain connects TRBV27 to TRBJ2-7; the match to TRBD1 covers 8 bases. CDR3 length equals 15 residues. The trim removed 5 bases at V and 0 bases at J, leaving 6 bases unmatched. Germline V gene data show CDR1 as MNHEY and CDR2 as SMNVEV (reference sequence).

This clone has a single count. The chain combines TRBV30 with TRBJ2-3, with TRBD2 matching 11 bases. Losses at the gene ends were 3 bases for V and 2 bases for J; bases not matched to a gene: 4. Germline V gives CDR1 GTSNPN, CDR2 SVGIG (reference sequence). The CDR3 covers 15 residues. CDR3 in amino acids: CAWSRLAGSTDTQYF. The CDR3 nucleotides are TGTGCCTGGAGCAGACTAGCGGGGTCCACAGATACGCAGTATTTT.

The V and J genes are TRBV5-4 and TRBJ2-7; 9 positions agree with TRBD1. Germline V gene lookup returns CDR1 SGHNT and CDR2 YYREEE (reference sequence). V lost 1 base to trimming and J lost 6 bases; unmatched junction nucleotides: 8. The CDR3 runs 15 residues. The CDR3 DNA reads as TGTGCCAGCAGCTTGTGGGACAGGGATTTCGGCGAGCAGTACTTC. Translation: CASSLWDRDFGEQYF.

The chain joins TRBV4-1 to TRBJ2-7; 9 nucleotides align to TRBD1. V was clipped by 1 base and J by 2 bases; unmatched bases: 6. This CDR3 contains 16 residues. CDR1 MGHRA and CDR2 YSYEKL come from the germline V gene. The CDR3 DNA follows: TGCGCCAGCAGCCAAGCGGGACAGGGAATCGCCTACGAGCAGTACTTC. Translation: CASSQAGQGIAYEQYF.

The chain carries TRBV7-2 and TRBJ2-5; D remains unclear. This CDR3 has 16 residues. V lost 1 base and J lost 3, with 15 bases in between. CDR1 is SGHTA, CDR2 FQGNSA, per germline. This CDR3 is CASSLGPSNGEETQYF. CDR3 DNA: TGTGCCAGCAGCTTAGGTCCGTCTAATGGAGAAGAGACCCAGTACTTC.

The chain joins TRBV5-1 to TRBJ2-7, with a weak D call TRBD2 (5 bases). This CDR3 spans 15 amino acids. Germline CDR1 SGHRS, CDR2 YFSETQ. Trimming took off 7 bases at V and 4 bases at J, with 21 bases between the two ends. The CDR3 here is CASSDPRGYVYEQYF. The CDR3 DNA reads as TGCGCCAGCTCCGACCCCAGAGGGTACGTGTACGAGCAGTACTTC. The full variable domain, with the rest looked up from reference TRBV5-1 and TRBJ2-7, is KAGVTQTPRYLIKTRGQQVTLSCSPISGHRSVSWYQQTPGQGLQFLFEYFSETQRNKGNFPGRFSGRQFSNSRSEMNVSTLELGDSALYLCASSDPRGYVYEQYFGPGTRLTVT.

This chain joins TRBV10-1 and TRBJ2-1; 9 bases fit TRBD2. With V trimmed by 3 bases and J by 5 bases, 8 bases remained unmatched. CDR3 length: 16 amino acids. Germline CDR1 is WNHNN and CDR2 is SYGVQD (reference sequence). CDR3 in DNA: TGCGCCAGCAGTGATTTAGCGGGGGACCTAGACAATGAGCAGTTCTTC. Its protein is CASSDLAGDLDNEQFF.